The T cell receptor beta chain under discussion was sequenced for a study of patients and donors after allogeneic stem cell transplantation. TCRdb fed the RT-PCR reads into MiXCR, producing one record per CDR3 protein. The sample lists about 210,000 distinct CDR3 sequences; roughly two fifths were seen once. CDR3 size: 15 residues. V lost 3 bases, J lost 0 bases, and 9 bases lay in between. Looked up from germline, CDR1 is DFQATT and CDR2 is SNEGSKA (reference sequence). This TCR derives from a human donor who was either an allogeneic HSCT recipient or a stem cell or donor lymphocyte infusion donor (not recorded which). It is not recorded whose cells these are; they may come from a transplant donor. Sequenced material: blood, either unsorted or a sorted T cell fraction (not recorded which). This chain uses TRBV20-1 with TRBJ2-6; D unresolved. The CDR3 here is CSASPEYSGANVLTF. The CDR3 DNA is TGCAGTGCTAGCCCTGAGTACTCTGGGGCCAACGTCCTGACTTTC.